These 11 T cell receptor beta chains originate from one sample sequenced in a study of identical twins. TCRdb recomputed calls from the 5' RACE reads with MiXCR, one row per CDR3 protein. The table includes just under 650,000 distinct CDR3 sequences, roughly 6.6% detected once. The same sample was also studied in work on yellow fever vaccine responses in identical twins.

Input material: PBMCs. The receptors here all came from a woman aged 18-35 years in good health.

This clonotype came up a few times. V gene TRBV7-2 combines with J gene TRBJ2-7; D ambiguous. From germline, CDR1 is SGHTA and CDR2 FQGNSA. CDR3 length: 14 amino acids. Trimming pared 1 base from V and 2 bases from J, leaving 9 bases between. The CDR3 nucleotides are TGTGCCAGCAGCTTAGTTAACAGAGCCTACGAGCAGTACTTC. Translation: CASSLVNRAYEQYF.

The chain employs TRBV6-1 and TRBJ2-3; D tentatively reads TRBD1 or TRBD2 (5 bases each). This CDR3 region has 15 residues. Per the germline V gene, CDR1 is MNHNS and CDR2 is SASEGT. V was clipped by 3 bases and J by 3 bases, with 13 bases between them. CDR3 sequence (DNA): TGTGCCAGCAGTGAGGGGACCTGGAGGACAGATACGCAGTATTTT. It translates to CASSEGTWRTDTQYF.

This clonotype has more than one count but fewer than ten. CDR3: CASSQGQSLSVEQFF. Written as DNA, the CDR3 is TGTGCCAGCAGCCAGGGACAGAGTCTTTCGGTTGAGCAGTTCTTC. The chain has TRBV9 and TRBJ2-1; the match to TRBD1 covers 7 bases. J gave up 9 bases and V 4 bases, and 13 bases lay outside the gene matches. Germline CDR1 SGDLS, CDR2 YYNGEE. This CDR3 has 15 amino acids.

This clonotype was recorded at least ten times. The CDR3 loop reads CASAWGSNTGELFF. The CDR3 DNA follows: TGTGCCAGCGCCTGGGGCAGCAACACCGGGGAGCTGTTTTTT. The chain joins TRBV2 to TRBJ2-2, with D possibly TRBD1 on 5 matching bases. The CDR3 has 14 residues. Between the trimmed V and J ends, which lost 8 bases and 2 bases, there was a span of 12 bases. Germline V lookup: CDR1 SNHLY, CDR2 FYNNEI.

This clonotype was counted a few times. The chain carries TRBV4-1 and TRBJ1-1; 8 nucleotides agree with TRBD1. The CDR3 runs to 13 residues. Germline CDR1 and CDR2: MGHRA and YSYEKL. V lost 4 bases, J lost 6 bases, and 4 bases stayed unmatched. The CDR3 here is CASSRSTGAEAFF. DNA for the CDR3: TGCGCCAGCAGCCGCTCGACAGGGGCTGAAGCTTTCTTT.

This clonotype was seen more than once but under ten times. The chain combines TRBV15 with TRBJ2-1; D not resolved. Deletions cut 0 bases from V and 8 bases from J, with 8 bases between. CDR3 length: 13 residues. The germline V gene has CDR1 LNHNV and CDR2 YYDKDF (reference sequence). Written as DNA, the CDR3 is TGTGCCACCAGCAGAGATCCGGGTGATGAGCAGTTCTTC. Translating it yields CATSRDPGDEQFF.

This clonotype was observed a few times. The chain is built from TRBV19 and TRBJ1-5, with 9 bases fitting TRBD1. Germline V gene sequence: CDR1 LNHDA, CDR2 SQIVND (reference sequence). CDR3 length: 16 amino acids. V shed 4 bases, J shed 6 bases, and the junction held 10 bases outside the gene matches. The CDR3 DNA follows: TGTGCCAGTAGTAGGTCCACAGGGGGCATCAGTCAGCCCCAGCATTTT. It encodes CASSRSTGGISQPQHF.

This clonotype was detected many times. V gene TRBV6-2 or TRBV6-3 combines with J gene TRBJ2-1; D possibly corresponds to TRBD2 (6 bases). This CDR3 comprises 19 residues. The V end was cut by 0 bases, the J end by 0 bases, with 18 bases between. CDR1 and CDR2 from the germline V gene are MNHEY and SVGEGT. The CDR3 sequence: CASSYSIFVGSSSYNEQFF. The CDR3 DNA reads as TGTGCCAGCAGTTACTCGATTTTTGTCGGGAGCAGCTCCTACAATGAGCAGTTCTTC.

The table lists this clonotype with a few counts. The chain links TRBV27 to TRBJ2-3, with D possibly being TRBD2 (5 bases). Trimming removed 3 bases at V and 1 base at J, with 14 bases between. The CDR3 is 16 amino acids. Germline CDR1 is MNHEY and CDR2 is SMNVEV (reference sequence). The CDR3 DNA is TGTGCCAGCAGTTTTGGACTCAAAGCCCGCACAGATACGCAGTATTTT. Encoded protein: CASSFGLKARTDTQYF.

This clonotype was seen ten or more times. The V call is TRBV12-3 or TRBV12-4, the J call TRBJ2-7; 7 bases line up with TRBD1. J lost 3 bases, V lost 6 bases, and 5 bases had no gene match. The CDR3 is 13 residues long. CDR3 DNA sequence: TGTGCCAGCAGAGGACAGGCCTACTACGAGCAGTACTTC. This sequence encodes CASRGQAYYEQYF.

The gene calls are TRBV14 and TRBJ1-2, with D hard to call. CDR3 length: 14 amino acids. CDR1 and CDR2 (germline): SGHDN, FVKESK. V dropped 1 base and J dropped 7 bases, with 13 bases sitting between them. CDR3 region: CASSQVSPVGGYTF. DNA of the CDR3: TGTGCCAGCAGCCAAGTTTCCCCCGTAGGTGGCTACACCTTC.